This is a list of T cell receptor beta chains from one sample in a study of immune evolution from preneoplasia to lung adenocarcinoma. Sequenced by immunoSEQ multiplex PCR; TCRdb stores in-frame clones only, minus some. The table shows around 3,500 clones, with 70% to 90% occurring only once. The sample consisted of FFPE lung adenocarcinoma in situ tissue. The receptors were gathered from a person in their 70s with lung adenocarcinoma. CDR3s include the opening cysteine and the closing phenylalanine or tryptophan. A D gene is named only where the DNA matches it firmly. The size of a clone is reported for some rows only, either as once, few or many, or as a class for expanded clones.

abundance	j_gene	v_gene	d_gene	CDR3nt	CDR3aa
NA	TRBJ2-3	TRBV19	NA	TGTGCCAGTAGCCTTTACGATACGCAGTATTTT	CASSLYDTQYF
NA	TRBJ2-7	TRBV29-1	TRBD2	TGCAGCGTGGGTAGCGGGGCCTACGAGCAGTACTTC	CSVGSGAYEQYF
NA	TRBJ1-5	TRBV11-2	NA	TGTGCCAGCAGCTCCAGCGCGTTGGAGCCCCAGCATTTT	CASSSSALEPQHF
NA	TRBJ2-1	TRBV4-1	NA	TGCGCCAGCAGCCAGGCAGGGAAGGAGCAGTTCTTC	CASSQAGKEQFF
NA	TRBJ1-1	TRBV5-1	NA	TGCGCCAGCAGCATATCCGGGACGGTGAACACTGAAGCTTTCTTT	CASSISGTVNTEAFF
NA	TRBJ2-1	TRBV28	NA	TGTGCCAGCAGTTCCCCTAGGTTGCGGTTCTTC	CASSSPRLRFF
NA	TRBJ2-3	TRBV9	NA	TGTGCCAGCAGCGCCATTCTTGCTAGCACAGATACGCAGTATTTT	CASSAILASTDTQYF
NA	TRBJ1-1	TRBV29-1	NA	TGCAGCGCCGCCGGGTGGAACACTGAAGCTTTCTTT	CSAAGWNTEAFF
NA	TRBJ1-2	TRBV6-1	TRBD1	TGTGCCAGCAGTGGGGACAGGGGGTTGTCCGGCTACACCTTC	CASSGDRGLSGYTF
NA	TRBJ2-7	TRBV23-1	NA	TGCGCCAGCAGTCCACGTCGAAGGCGTGAGCAGTACTTC	CASSPRRRREQYF
NA	TRBJ2-7	TRBV27	NA	TGTGCCAGCAGTTCTATCCAACTAGGGGCCTACGAGCAGTACTTC	CASSSIQLGAYEQYF
NA	TRBJ1-6	TRBV27	NA	TGTGCCAGCAGGGGGGGGGAAGGTTCACCCCTCCACTTT	CASRGGEGSPLHF
NA	TRBJ2-6	TRBV7-8	NA	TGTGCCAGCAGCTTAGGACTGGGGATAGACAGGTCTGGGGCCAACGTCCTGACTTTC	CASSLGLGIDRSGANVLTF
once	TRBJ2-7	TRBV5-1	NA	TGCGCCACTTCGAGGGATAGCACGTCCTACGAGCAGTACTTC	CATSRDSTSYEQYF
few	TRBJ2-1	TRBV27	TRBD2	TGTGCCAGCAGTTTAGTGACTAGCGAGCGATACAATGAGCAGTTCTTC	CASSLVTSERYNEQFF
NA	TRBJ2-2	TRBV5-1	TRBD2	TGCGCCAGCAGCTTGGGCCCTAGCGGGAACACCGGGGAGCTGTTTTTT	CASSLGPSGNTGELFF
NA	TRBJ1-1	TRBV28	NA	TGTGCCAGCAGTTTATTTTCGCCCGGGAGAACTGAAGCTTTCTTT	CASSLFSPGRTEAFF
NA	TRBJ2-5	TRBV4-1	TRBD2	TGCGCCAGCAGCCATCCCGGACTAGCGGGAGGGCCGCGGCGGGAGACCCAGTACTTC	CASSHPGLAGGPRRETQYF
NA	TRBJ1-1	TRBV6-5	TRBD1	TGTGCCAGCAGTTACCGGACAGGGGGGGTCGGGGCTTTCTTT	CASSYRTGGVGAFF
NA	TRBJ2-7	TRBV7-9	TRBD2	TGTGCCGTTAGCGGGAGGGCCGGGACCTACGAGCAGTACTTC	CAVSGRAGTYEQYF
few	TRBJ2-7	TRBV5-1	NA	TGCGCCAGCAGCTTGGGGCGGGGGCTTGACGAGCAGTACTTC	CASSLGRGLDEQYF
NA	TRBJ2-1	TRBV10-3	TRBD2	TGTGCCATCAAGGGACTAGCGGGTCCTCTCAAGCAGGGGTCCTACAATGAGCAGTTCTTC	CAIKGLAGPLKQGSYNEQFF
NA	TRBJ2-4	TRBV7-9	TRBD1	TGTGCCAGCAGGCCCGGACAGGGGGGGAACATTCAGTACTTC	CASRPGQGGNIQYF
NA	TRBJ2-7	TRBV11-2	TRBD2	TGTGCCAGCAGCTTGGCTAGCGGGAGCTCCTACGAGCAGTACTTC	CASSLASGSSYEQYF
NA	TRBJ2-7	TRBV27	TRBD1	TGTGCCAGCAGTAGACAGGGGGCGGGGGAGCAGTACTTC	CASSRQGAGEQYF
NA	TRBJ2-5	TRBV15	NA	TGTGCCACCAGCAGGGGGGGCATAGAGGCTGAGACCCAGTACTTC	CATSRGGIEAETQYF
NA	TRBJ2-7	TRBV2	NA	TGTGCCAGCAGTGAGCCTTTCGTGATCGAGCAGTACTTC	CASSEPFVIEQYF
NA	TRBJ2-7	TRBV20-1	TRBD2	TGCAGTGCTAGAGTCCGGGAGGGGCACTTC	CSARVREGHF
NA	TRBJ2-1	TRBV5-1	NA	TGCGTCAGCAGCTTGCCGTCAGTGGAGCAGTTCTTC	CVSSLPSVEQFF
NA	TRBJ1-2	TRBV7-9	TRBD1	TGTGCCAGCAGCTTAGGACGGGACAGGGACTATGGCTACACCTTC	CASSLGRDRDYGYTF
NA	TRBJ1-2	TRBV6-5	NA	TGTGCCAGCACCACCGGGGATTACTATGGCTACACCTTC	CASTTGDYYGYTF